The 28 T cell receptor beta chains below come from one sample, sequenced in a study of T-cell memory formation after mild COVID-19. TCRdb re-derived calls from the 5' RACE reads in MiXCR, one entry per CDR3 protein. The profile shows hundreds of thousands of distinct CDR3 sequences, approximately 21% of them singletons. Sequenced input: PBMCs or a T cell subset sorted from them (not recorded which). Receptor source: an adult woman who had mild COVID-19 (a few samples of this study predate the infection). Cell type and time point are not known.

This clonotype was observed a handful of times. V and J are TRBV12-3 or TRBV12-4 and TRBJ2-2; 8 nucleotides align to TRBD1. V gave up 4 bases and J gave up 0 bases; unmatched junction bases: 1. This CDR3 spans 15 amino acids. CDR3 DNA: TGTGCCAGCAGTTCACAGGGGGCGAACACCGGGGAGCTGTTTTTT. Protein sequence: CASSSQGANTGELFF.

The CDR3 sequence: CASSPTGGMATGELFF. The CDR3, as DNA: TGTGCCAGCAGCCCGACAGGGGGCATGGCCACCGGGGAGCTGTTTTTT. The chain is built from TRBV7-9 and TRBJ2-2; 10 bases are a match to TRBD1. CDR1 is SEHNR and CDR2 is FQNEAQ in the germline V gene (reference sequence). V shed 5 bases and J 4 bases; nucleotides not matched to a gene: 7. There are 16 residues in the CDR3.

The chain has TRBV4-3 and TRBJ1-2; D unresolved. The V gene's germline CDR1 is LGHNA and CDR2 YSLEER. This CDR3 contains 16 residues. Trimming shortened V by 0 bases and J by 4 bases, and 15 bases separated the two germline ends. CDR3 DNA sequence: TGCGCCAGCAGCCAAGATTCGGCGGTTTTGCGCTATGGCTACACCTTC. Translated: CASSQDSAVLRYGYTF.

The chain joins TRBV7-6 to TRBJ2-7; TRBD1 aligns across 8 bases. CDR3 length equals 13 residues. CDR1 and CDR2 (germline): SGHVS, FNYEAQ. Germline trimming cut 5 bases from V and 5 bases from J; bases unmatched to any gene: 5. CDR3 sequence: CASSGGQGHEQYF. The CDR3 DNA reads as TGTGCCAGCAGCGGAGGACAGGGCCACGAGCAGTACTTC.

In the case of this clonotype: At one end, the junction sequence differs from germline, possibly due to a read error. The chain has TRBV12-3 or TRBV12-4 and TRBJ1-6; D not certain. This CDR3 comprises 14 residues. The CDR3 region is CASSKGGRNSPIHF. CDR3 nucleotides: TGTGCCAGCAGTAAGGGAGGTCGGAATTCACCCATCCACTTT.

The chain links TRBV5-6 to TRBJ2-5; D possibly uses TRBD1 or TRBD2 (5 bases each). V was trimmed by 4 bases and J by 2 bases, leaving 12 bases between them. Looked up from germline, CDR1 is SGHDT and CDR2 is YYEEEE. This CDR3 contains 14 residues. This CDR3 reads CASSTGTVQETQYF. The CDR3 DNA reads TGTGCCAGCAGCACCGGGACGGTACAAGAGACCCAGTACTTC.

This sequence joins TRBV7-2 and TRBJ1-6; D is perhaps TRBD1 (5 bases). Trimming cost V 0 bases and J 10 bases, with 13 bases left between them. The CDR3 totals 15 residues. CDR1 SGHTA and CDR2 FQGNSA come from the germline V gene. This chain's CDR3 is CASSLANRRDSPLHF. The CDR3, as DNA: TGTGCCAGCAGCTTAGCGAACCGACGGGACTCACCCCTCCACTTT. Using reference TRBV7-2 and TRBJ1-6 for the parts outside the CDR3, the full variable domain is GAGVSQSPSNKVTEKGKDVELRCDPISGHTALYWYRQSLGQGLEFLIYFQGNSAPDKSGLPSDRFSAERTGGSVSTLTIQRTQQEDSAVYLCASSLANRRDSPLHFGNGTRLTVT.

V usage is TRBV6-5 and J usage is TRBJ1-5; no firm D call. The germline CDR1 and CDR2 sequences are MNHEY and SVGAGI. The CDR3 has 14 amino acids. The germline V and J ends were trimmed by 2 bases and 7 bases, with 12 bases remaining between them. The CDR3 here is CASSYESGRQPQHF. The CDR3 nucleotides read TGTGCCAGCAGTTACGAGTCGGGGAGGCAGCCCCAGCATTTT.

This clonotype occurred many times. V and J are TRBV12-3 or TRBV12-4 and TRBJ1-5, with 7 bases matching TRBD1. The CDR3 length is 13 residues. The ends lost 10 bases at V and 2 bases at J; junction bases unmatched: 5. This chain's CDR3 is CATARGGNQPQHF. The CDR3 DNA is TGTGCCACCGCCAGGGGGGGCAATCAGCCCCAGCATTTT.

This clonotype appeared a few times. The rearrangement uses TRBV9 and TRBJ1-6; D remains ambiguous. Per germline, CDR1 SGDLS and CDR2 YYNGEE. This CDR3 is built from 14 residues. V was cut by 4 bases and J by 6 bases, with 11 bases left in between. DNA of the CDR3: TGTGCCAGCAGCCGATGGGCGGTTAATTCACCCCTCCACTTT. Protein: CASSRWAVNSPLHF.

This clonotype was picked up many times. This chain links TRBV18 with TRBJ2-7; D is perhaps TRBD2 (7 bases). This CDR3 is built from 14 residues. CDR1 and CDR2 (germline): KGHSH, LQKENI. V dropped 8 bases and J dropped 2 bases, with 16 bases sitting between them. The chain's CDR3 is CASSPGGGAYEQYF. In nucleotides, the CDR3 is TGTGCCAGCAGCCCTGGAGGGGGGGCCTACGAGCAGTACTTC.

The rearrangement joins TRBV12-3 or TRBV12-4 to TRBJ2-5, with D tentatively TRBD2 (6 bases). V was cut by 4 bases and J by 1 base, with 16 bases left in between. The CDR3 extends over 16 amino acids. CDR3 loop: CASSSPRGGAQETQYF. CDR3 nucleotides: TGTGCCAGCAGTTCCCCAAGAGGAGGGGCCCAAGAGACCCAGTACTTC.

The table lists this clonotype with a few counts. The genes are TRBV7-9 and TRBJ2-3; TRBD2 might be the D (6 bases). Trimming stripped 9 bases from V and 4 bases from J, with 14 bases between. The CDR3 has 13 residues. In germline, CDR1 is SEHNR, CDR2 FQNEAQ (reference sequence). CDR3 in amino acids: CASIRGTADTQYF. The CDR3 DNA sequence: TGTGCCAGTATCCGGGGGACTGCAGATACGCAGTATTTT.

This clonotype was seen many times. The chain carries TRBV5-1 and TRBJ2-1, with D hard to call. Germline CDR1 is SGHRS and CDR2 is YFSETQ. CDR3 size: 14 residues. The V end lost 1 base, the J end lost 0 bases, and 5 bases lay between the germline ends. CDR3 DNA sequence: TGCGCCAGCAGCTTGTACGGCTCCTACAATGAGCAGTTCTTC. Its protein is CASSLYGSYNEQFF.

The chain combines TRBV6-1 with TRBJ1-2, with TRBD1 as a possible D gene (5 bases). The CDR3 covers 13 residues. Between the trimmed V and J ends, which lost 2 bases and 5 bases, there was a span of 9 bases. Germline loops: CDR1 MNHNS, CDR2 SASEGT. The CDR3, as DNA: TGTGCCAGCAGTGAAACCAGGGTTTATGGCTACACCTTC. It yields the protein CASSETRVYGYTF.

The chain links TRBV9 to TRBJ1-1; D is undetermined. The CDR3 extends over 11 amino acids. Trimming took off 3 bases at V and 3 bases at J, with 3 bases between the two ends. Germline-derived CDR1 and CDR2 are SGDLS and YYNGEE. CDR3 sequence: CASSDDTEAFF. The CDR3 DNA reads as TGTGCCAGCAGCGACGACACTGAAGCTTTCTTT. The variable domain in full, with the rest retrieved from reference TRBV9 and TRBJ1-1, is DSGVTQTPKHLITATGQRVTLRCSPRSGDLSVYWYQQSLDQGLQFLIQYYNGEERAKGNILERFSAQQFPDLHSELNLSSLELGDSALYFCASSDDTEAFFGQGTRLTVV.

In this sample, this clonotype turned up a few times. The rearrangement uses TRBV4-1 and TRBJ2-2; D might be TRBD1 (6 bases). The CDR3 is made up of 14 amino acids. CDR1 MGHRA and CDR2 YSYEKL come from the germline V gene. V was cut by 8 bases and J by 4 bases, with 14 bases left in between. The DNA of the CDR3 is TGCGCCAGCGGAGTTGACAGGACCACCGGGGAGCTGTTTTTT. Encoded protein: CASGVDRTTGELFF.

The chain uses TRBV6-5 and TRBJ2-3; 7 bases map to TRBD1. CDR3 size: 14 residues. The V gene's germline CDR1 is MNHEY and CDR2 SVGAGI. With 7 bases clipped from V and 3 bases from J, the junction kept 7 bases outside the gene matches. The CDR3 reads CASNNPRGTDTQYF. The CDR3, as DNA: TGTGCCAGCAACAACCCCAGGGGGACAGATACGCAGTATTTT.

The rearrangement uses TRBV12-3 or TRBV12-4 and TRBJ1-5, with TRBD1 matching 7 bases. The junction had 2 bases not matched to a gene; V was cut back by 5 bases and J by 7 bases. There are 12 residues in the CDR3. CDR3 region: CASSQQGQPQHF. Here the CDR3 DNA reads TGTGCCAGCAGTCAACAGGGGCAGCCCCAGCATTTT.

The rearrangement joins TRBV28 to TRBJ1-4; D might be TRBD1 (6 bases). Germline V gene lookup returns CDR1 MDHEN and CDR2 SYDVKM. The ends were cut back, 6 bases at V and 8 bases at J, with 10 bases in the middle. The CDR3 contains 12 residues. The CDR3 spells CASRRTVEKLFF. The CDR3 DNA sequence: TGTGCCAGCAGAAGGACAGTAGAAAAACTGTTTTTT.

The chain carries TRBV7-2 and TRBJ1-6; D call uncertain. CDR3 size: 17 residues. V lost 1 base, J lost 0 bases, and 10 bases lay in between. Germline V gene sequence: CDR1 SGHTA, CDR2 FQGNSA. Here the CDR3 reads CASSLGGPSSYNSPLHF. The CDR3 nucleotides are TGTGCCAGCAGCTTAGGAGGGCCGAGCTCCTATAATTCACCCCTCCACTTT.

This rearrangement joins TRBV15 to TRBJ2-6; the D gene is possibly TRBD1 (6 bases). The length of the CDR3 is 18 residues. The germline V and J ends were trimmed by 4 bases and 0 bases, with 16 bases remaining between them. CDR1 LNHNV and CDR2 YYDKDF come from the germline V gene (reference sequence). The CDR3 region has the DNA TGTGCCACCAGCAATCCGATGGACAGATACTCTGGGGCCAACGTCCTGACTTTC. Translated, it gives CATSNPMDRYSGANVLTF. The variable domain in full, completed from reference TRBV15 and TRBJ2-6, reads DAMVIQNPRYQVTQFGKPVTLSCSQTLNHNVMYWYQQKSSQAPKLLFHYYDKDFNNEADTPDNFQSRRPNTSFCFLDIRSPGLGDTAMYLCATSNPMDRYSGANVLTFGAGSRLTVL.

This clonotype has a handful of counts. CDR3 coding DNA: TGTGCCAGCAGCGTTTACGATGAGCAGTTCTTC. It codes for CASSVYDEQFF. The V call is TRBV9, the J call TRBJ2-1, with D uncertain. The CDR3 totals 11 residues. V lost 2 bases to trimming and J lost 8 bases, with 5 bases between them. Germline values: CDR1 SGDLS, CDR2 YYNGEE.

J is TRBJ2-6 and V is TRBV18, with no clear D. Germline-derived CDR1 and CDR2 are KGHSH and LQKENI. Trimming removed 2 bases from V and 0 bases from J, with 5 bases in between. The CDR3 runs 15 residues. The CDR3 reads CASSPAPSGANVLTF. CDR3 nucleotides: TGTGCCAGCTCACCAGCCCCCTCTGGGGCCAACGTCCTGACTTTC. The full variable domain, with the rest looked up from reference TRBV18 and TRBJ2-6, is NAGVMQNPRHLVRRRGQEARLRCSPMKGHSHVYWYRQLPEEGLKFMVYLQKENIIDESGMPKERFSAEFPKEGPSILRIQQVVRGDSAAYFCASSPAPSGANVLTFGAGSRLTVL.

The chain employs TRBV5-1 and TRBJ2-7; 11 bases are shared with TRBD2. V shed 0 bases, J shed 2 bases, and the junction held 4 bases outside the gene matches. Germline V CDR1 and CDR2: SGHRS, YFSETQ. This CDR3 region has 16 residues. This CDR3 is CASSLGTSGSTYEQYF. CDR3 DNA sequence: TGCGCCAGCAGCTTGGGGACTAGCGGGTCTACCTACGAGCAGTACTTC.

This clonotype was observed a handful of times. The genes are TRBV12-3 or TRBV12-4 and TRBJ2-3; 13 bases line up with TRBD2. Trimming took 4 bases from V and 0 from J; bases not matched to a gene: 7. The CDR3 totals 18 residues. The CDR3 reads CASSSGTSGTPSTDTQYF. As DNA, the CDR3 is TGTGCCAGCAGTTCCGGGACTAGCGGGACCCCTAGCACAGATACGCAGTATTTT.

The chain couples TRBV5-4 to TRBJ2-1; D is possibly TRBD2 (7 bases). Germline assignment: CDR1 SGHNT and CDR2 YYREEE (reference sequence). CDR3 length: 15 amino acids. The germline V and J ends were trimmed by 0 bases and 8 bases, with 15 bases remaining between them. In DNA form, the CDR3 reads TGTGCCAGCAGCTTGGAATTGGGGGGGCACTATGAGCAGTTCTTC. It translates to CASSLELGGHYEQFF.

CDR3 nucleotide sequence: TGCAGCGTTGAAGCTGGGACCTTGAACACCGGGGAGCTGTTTTTT. Translating it yields CSVEAGTLNTGELFF. This chain uses TRBV29-1 with TRBJ2-2; tentatively, D is TRBD1 or TRBD2 (5 bases each). In germline, CDR1 is SQVTM, CDR2 ANQGSEA. The CDR3 has 15 amino acids. The V gene lost 1 base and the J gene lost 1 base, with 10 bases spanning the gap.